Described below is a single T cell receptor beta chain sequence and its context. Reverse transcription of about 0.45 to 1 ug RNA was carried out with random hexamers. Each CDR3 protein gets one entry after TCRdb re-called the immunoSEQ multiplex PCR reads with MiXCR. The repertoire consists of under 95,000 distinct CDR3 sequences, with approximately 95% occurring once and the leading ten covering 0.4% to 0.5%. The CDR3 has 14 amino acids. In germline, CDR1 is DFQATT, CDR2 SNEGSKA (reference sequence). The V gene end was trimmed by 4 bases and the J gene end by 6 bases; junction bases not matched to a gene: 2. The data originate from a study of CD8 T cells in Susac syndrome.

This TCR derives from a human donor with Susac syndrome. The V gene is TRBV20-1, the J gene TRBJ2-1; 14 bases are shared with TRBD2. What was sequenced was CD8+ T cells from PBMCs. Written as DNA, the CDR3 is TGCAGTGCTACCGGGACTAGCGGGAGCAATGAGCAGTTCTTC. Residues: CSATGTSGSNEQFF.